The 5 T cell receptor beta chains presented below share a single source sample, sequenced in a study of beta chain features in type 1 diabetes. Expressed TCRB transcripts were sequenced because the entire RNA isolate underwent reverse transcription. Using immunoSEQ multiplex PCR, the repertoire was profiled, and TCRdb retains in-frame clones only, with some absent. The sample gives under 950,000 clones, 15% to 20% of which show up once; 0.023% is in the top ten. Sequenced material: naive CD4+ T cells from blood. These TCRs come from a woman aged 18-30 years in good health.

V is TRBV18 and J is TRBJ2-3; D is unresolved. Germline V gene lookup returns CDR1 KGHSH and CDR2 LQKENI. Trimming removed 6 bases from V and 2 bases from J, with 18 bases in between. This CDR3 has 16 amino acids. CDR3 sequence (DNA): TGTGCCAGCTCCCCCTCCCGGACCAGCCTCACAGATACGCAGTATTTT. Translated: CASSPSRTSLTDTQYF. Full variable domain (rest looked up from reference TRBV18 and TRBJ2-3): NAGVMQNPRHLVRRRGQEARLRCSPMKGHSHVYWYRQLPEEGLKFMVYLQKENIIDESGMPKERFSAEFPKEGPSILRIQQVVRGDSAAYFCASSPSRTSLTDTQYFGPGTRLTVL.

This clone has more than one count but fewer than ten. The V call is TRBV15, the J call TRBJ2-7, with D possibly being TRBD1 (6 bases). Per germline, CDR1 LNHNV and CDR2 YYDKDF (reference sequence). Trimming took off 0 bases at V and 2 bases at J, with 11 bases between the two ends. The CDR3 extends over 15 amino acids. The CDR3 loop is CATSRDWGQTYEQYF. CDR3 DNA: TGTGCCACCAGCAGAGATTGGGGGCAGACCTACGAGCAGTACTTC.

Comment on this clone: A read error is possible here, since a much larger clone lies one base away. The same CDR3 also results from other DNA sequences found in this sample. This chain connects TRBV28 to TRBJ1-5; D is unclear. This CDR3 region has 10 residues. Germline CDR1 and CDR2: MDHEN and SYDVKM. Trimming stripped 8 bases from V and 4 bases from J, with 3 bases between. CDR3 bases: TGTGCCAGCGGAAATCAGCCCCAGCATTTT. Its protein product is CASGNQPQHF.

The chain recombines TRBV28 with TRBJ2-5, with D possibly matching TRBD1 (5 bases). Trimming shortened V by 8 bases and J by 1 base, and 8 bases separated the two germline ends. The CDR3 spans 12 residues. Germline CDR1 and CDR2: MDHEN and SYDVKM. Here the CDR3 DNA reads TGTGCCAGCGGTGGGGCCCAAGAGACCCAGTACTTC. This translates into CASGGAQETQYF.

This clone was counted between two and nine times. The rearrangement uses TRBV4-3 and TRBJ2-2; 15 bases are shared with TRBD2. V shed 1 base, J shed 7 bases, and the junction held 13 bases outside the gene matches. The CDR3 spans 20 residues. Germline assignment: CDR1 LGHNA and CDR2 YSLEER. The CDR3 loop reads CASSQVGLAGGLGPIGELFF. CDR3 in DNA: TGCGCCAGCAGCCAAGTTGGACTAGCGGGAGGGCTGGGGCCAATCGGGGAGCTGTTTTTT.